This T cell receptor (beta chain) was observed in a study of blood T cell repertoires in COVID-19. Study-level information: The United States, Italy and Spain were the sources of the acute and convalescent COVID-19 samples. T cells, B-cell-depleted T cells, or PBMCs supplied cDNA or gDNA.

Germline loops: CDR1 LGHDT, CDR2 YNNKEL (reference sequence). V was clipped by 4 bases and J by 3 bases, with 19 bases between them. CDR3 length: 18 amino acids. As handled by the study authors: Estimates of nucleated cell counts were drawn from the amplification of reference gene primers. Some clones are missing from TCRdb's copy, which holds only in-frame ones; the method was immunoSEQ multiplex PCR. V, J and clone size are taken as reported in that table, and D and trimming were inferred from the DNA itself. This sample carries nearly 70,000 clones, approximately 88% of them seen once, and the ten largest clones take about 6.4%.

The chain combines TRBV3-1 (or the pseudogene TRBV3-2) with TRBJ2-6, with D possibly matching TRBD2 (6 bases). Sequencing was done on a sample of peripheral blood. The receptor was isolated from a woman aged 70 to 79 with acute or convalescent COVID-19. The CDR3 protein is CASSLRDFLGFGANVLTF. The DNA of the CDR3 is TGTGCCAGCAGCCTCCGGGACTTCCTAGGGTTTGGGGCCAACGTCCTGACTTTC.